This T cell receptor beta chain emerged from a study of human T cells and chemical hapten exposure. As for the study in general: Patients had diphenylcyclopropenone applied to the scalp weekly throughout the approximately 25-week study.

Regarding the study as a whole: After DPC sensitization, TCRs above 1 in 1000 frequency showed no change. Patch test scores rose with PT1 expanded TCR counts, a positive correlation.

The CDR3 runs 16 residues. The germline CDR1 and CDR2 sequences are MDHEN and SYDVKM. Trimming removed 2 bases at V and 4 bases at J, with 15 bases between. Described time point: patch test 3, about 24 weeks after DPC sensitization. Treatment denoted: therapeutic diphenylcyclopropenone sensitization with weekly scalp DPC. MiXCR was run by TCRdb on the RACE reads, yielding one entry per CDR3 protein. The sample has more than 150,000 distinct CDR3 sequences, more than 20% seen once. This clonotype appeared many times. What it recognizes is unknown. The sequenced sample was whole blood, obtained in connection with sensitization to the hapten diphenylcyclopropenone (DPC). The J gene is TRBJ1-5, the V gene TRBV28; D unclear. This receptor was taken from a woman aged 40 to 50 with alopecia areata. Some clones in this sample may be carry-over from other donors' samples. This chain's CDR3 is CASSLGTSPGNQPQHF. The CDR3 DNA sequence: TGTGCCAGCAGTTTAGGCACGTCACCGGGGAATCAGCCCCAGCATTTT.